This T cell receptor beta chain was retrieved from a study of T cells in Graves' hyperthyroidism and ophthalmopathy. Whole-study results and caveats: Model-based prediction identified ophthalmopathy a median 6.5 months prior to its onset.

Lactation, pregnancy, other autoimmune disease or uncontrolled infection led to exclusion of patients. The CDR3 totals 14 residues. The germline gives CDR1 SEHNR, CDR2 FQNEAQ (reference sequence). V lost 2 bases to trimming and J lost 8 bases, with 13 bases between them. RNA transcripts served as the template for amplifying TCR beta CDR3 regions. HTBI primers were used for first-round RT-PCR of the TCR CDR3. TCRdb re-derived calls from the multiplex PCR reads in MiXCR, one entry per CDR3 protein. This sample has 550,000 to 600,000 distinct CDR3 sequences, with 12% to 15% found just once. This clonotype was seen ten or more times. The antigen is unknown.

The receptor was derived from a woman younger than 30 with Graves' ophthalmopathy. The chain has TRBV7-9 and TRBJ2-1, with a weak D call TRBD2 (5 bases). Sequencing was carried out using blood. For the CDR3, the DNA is TGTGCCAGCAGCTTAACGACTAAAGCCGATGAGCAGTTCTTC. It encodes CASSLTTKADEQFF.